This T cell receptor (beta chain) was documented in a study of cytomegalovirus exposure and HLA in healthy donors. Study results and limitations: Presence/absence comparisons presumed near-even sequencing depth among donors. In an earlier analysis, most TCR beta V segments were productive about 87% or about 30% of the time. Later analysis demonstrated an association between a missense DCLRE1C variant and TCR beta V- and J-gene trimming.

Details on this clone: What it recognizes is unknown.

The PCR was carried out with 60 Vbeta primers and 13 Jbeta primers. Authors' analysis steps: As a later analysis found, there were 82 million or so unique TCR beta chains, of which roughly 11 million were shared. This table comes from immunoSEQ multiplex PCR, and its TCRdb copy is limited to in-frame clones, with some not included. Clonal size and the V and J genes are those of that table, whereas D and trimming came from the DNA. The sample yields tens of thousands of clones, 70% to 80% seen once. Material for sequencing was PBMCs. This receptor was identified in a man in his fifties or sixties in good health and CMV-seropositive.

The CDR3 DNA follows: TGTGCCATCAGCGACTCGAAATCCGGGACAGGAATAGGGGAGACCCAGTACTTC. Amino acids: CAISDSKSGTGIGETQYF. This sequence joins TRBV10-3 and TRBJ2-5; TRBD1 matches at 8 bases. CDR1 is ENHRY, CDR2 SYGVKD, per germline. With V trimmed by 6 bases and J by 5 bases, 20 bases remained unmatched. The length of the CDR3 is 18 residues.